The source of this T cell receptor (beta chain) is a study of fetal regulatory T cell absence and autoimmunity. Using immunoSEQ multiplex PCR, the repertoire was profiled, and TCRdb retains in-frame clones only, with some absent. The sample has 95,000 to 100,000 clones; around 72% are singletons. The CDR3 is 17 amino acids. Germline CDR1 and CDR2: MNHNS and SASEGT. The J segment lost 0 bases and the V segment lost 0 bases, leaving 6 bases of the junction unmatched. About this clone: As yet, its antigen is unknown.

Study results and limitations: Pancreas and cord blood did not differ much in TRB family usage. Oligoclonal TCR enrichment in pancreas over cord blood reached over 95-fold for some clones.

The sample taken for sequencing was pancreas tissue. This sequence was found in a male donor with IPEX syndrome. The chain links TRBV6-1 to TRBJ2-7; TRBD1 matches 9 bases. CDR3 nucleotide sequence: TGTGCCAGCAGTGAAGCATTGACAGGGGGGAGCTCCTACGAGCAGTACTTC. It specifies CASSEALTGGSSYEQYF.